The T cell receptor beta chain described here comes from a study of cytomegalovirus exposure and HLA in healthy donors. Study observations and caveats: In vitro checks showed that a few CMV-associated chains really do target CMV antigens. Most TCRs appeared rarely, but some public TCRs recurred in many donors.

The primer mix had 60 Vbeta and 13 Jbeta primers. The data were produced by immunoSEQ multiplex PCR, yet TCRdb's version contains in-frame clones alone and is incomplete. Of 100,000 to 150,000 clones listed, more than 8% are singletons. Notes on this clone: Its antigen remains unknown.

This cohort consisted of healthy bone marrow donors. This clonotype was sampled from a man aged 35-49 years in good health and CMV-seronegative. Sequencing was done on a sample of PBMCs.

The CDR3 DNA is TGTGCCAGCAGGGACAGTAGGATTGCCACAGATACGCAGTATTTT. It codes for CASRDSRIATDTQYF. This chain links TRBV5-6 with TRBJ2-3, with a tentative D call TRBD1 (6 bases). The CDR3 length is 15 residues. CDR1 is SGHDT, CDR2 YYEEEE, per germline. Trimming shortened V by 5 bases and J by 2 bases, and 15 bases separated the two germline ends.